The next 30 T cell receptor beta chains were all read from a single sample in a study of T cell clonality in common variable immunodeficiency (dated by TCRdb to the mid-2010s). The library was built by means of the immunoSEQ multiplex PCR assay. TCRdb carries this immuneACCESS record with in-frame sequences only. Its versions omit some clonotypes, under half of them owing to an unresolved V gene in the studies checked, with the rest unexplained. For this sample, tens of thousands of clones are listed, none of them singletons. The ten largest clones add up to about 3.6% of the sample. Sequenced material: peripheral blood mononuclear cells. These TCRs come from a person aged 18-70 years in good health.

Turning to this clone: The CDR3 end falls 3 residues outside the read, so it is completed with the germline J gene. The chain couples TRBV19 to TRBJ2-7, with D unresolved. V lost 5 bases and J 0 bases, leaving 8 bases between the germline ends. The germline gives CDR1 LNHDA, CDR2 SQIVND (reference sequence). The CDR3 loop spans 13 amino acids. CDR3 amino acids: CASSYGSSYEQYF. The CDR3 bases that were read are TGTGCCAGTAGTTACGGGTCCTCCTACGAG.

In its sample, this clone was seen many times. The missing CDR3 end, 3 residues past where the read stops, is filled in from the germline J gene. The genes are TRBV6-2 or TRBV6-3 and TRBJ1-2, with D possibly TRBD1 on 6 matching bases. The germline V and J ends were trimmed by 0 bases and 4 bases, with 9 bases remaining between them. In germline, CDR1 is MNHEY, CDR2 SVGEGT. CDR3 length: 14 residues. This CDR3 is CASSYSGGPYGYTF. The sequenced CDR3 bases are TGTGCCAGCAGTTACTCGGGGGGGCCCTATGGC.

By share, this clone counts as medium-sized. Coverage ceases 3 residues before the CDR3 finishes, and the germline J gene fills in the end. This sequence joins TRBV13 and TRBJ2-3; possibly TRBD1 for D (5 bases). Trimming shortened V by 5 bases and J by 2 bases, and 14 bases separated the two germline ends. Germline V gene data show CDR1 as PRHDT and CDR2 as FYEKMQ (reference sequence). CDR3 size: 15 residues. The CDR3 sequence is CASSLQELNTDTQYF. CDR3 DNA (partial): TGTGCCAGCAGCCTACAGGAGCTTAACACAGATACG.

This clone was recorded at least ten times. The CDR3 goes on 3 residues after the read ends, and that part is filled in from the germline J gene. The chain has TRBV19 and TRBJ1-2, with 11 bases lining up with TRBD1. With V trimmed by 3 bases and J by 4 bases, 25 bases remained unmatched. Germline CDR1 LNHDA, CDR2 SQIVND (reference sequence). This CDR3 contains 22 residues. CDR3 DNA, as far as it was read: TGTGCCAGTAGTATTTTGTTATATGTAAAGAGGACAGGGGGCTTTACTGTCTATGGC. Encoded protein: CASSILLYVKRTGGFTVYG. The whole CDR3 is CASSILLYVKRTGGFTVYGYTF.

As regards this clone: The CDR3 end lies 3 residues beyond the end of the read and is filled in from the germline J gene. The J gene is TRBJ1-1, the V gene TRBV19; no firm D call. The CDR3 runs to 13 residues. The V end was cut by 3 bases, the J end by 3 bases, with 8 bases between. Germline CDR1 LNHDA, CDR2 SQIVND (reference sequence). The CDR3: CASSMVRDTEAFF. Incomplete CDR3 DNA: TGTGCCAGTAGTATGGTCCGGGACACTGAA.

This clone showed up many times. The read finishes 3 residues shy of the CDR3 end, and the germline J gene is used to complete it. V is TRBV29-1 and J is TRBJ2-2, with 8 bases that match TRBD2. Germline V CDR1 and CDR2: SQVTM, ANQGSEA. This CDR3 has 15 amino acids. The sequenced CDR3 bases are TGCAGCGTCGAGACACGGGGGGGTGGGGCCAACGTG. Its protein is CSVETRGGGANV. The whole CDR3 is CSVETRGGGANVLFF.

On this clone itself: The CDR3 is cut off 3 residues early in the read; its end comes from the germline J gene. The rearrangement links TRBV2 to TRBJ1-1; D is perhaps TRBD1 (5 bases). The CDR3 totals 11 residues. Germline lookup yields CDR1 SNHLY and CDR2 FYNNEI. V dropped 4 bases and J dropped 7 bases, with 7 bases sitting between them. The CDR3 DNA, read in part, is TGTGCCAGCAGTGGGGACTTTGAA. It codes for CASSGDFE. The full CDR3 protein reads CASSGDFEAFF. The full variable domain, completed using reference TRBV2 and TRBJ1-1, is EPEVTQTPSHQVTQMGQEVILRCVPISNHLYFYWYRQILGQKVEFLVSFYNNEISEKSEIFDDQFSVERPDGSNFTLKIRSTKLEDSAMYFCASSGDFEAFFGQGTRLTVV.

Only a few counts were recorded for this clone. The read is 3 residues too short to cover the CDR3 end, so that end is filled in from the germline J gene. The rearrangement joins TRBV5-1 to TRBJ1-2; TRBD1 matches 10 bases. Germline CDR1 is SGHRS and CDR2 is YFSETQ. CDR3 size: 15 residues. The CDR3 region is CASSLRQGAQETYTF. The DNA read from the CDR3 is TGCGCCAGCAGCCTCAGACAGGGGGCCCAAGAGACC.

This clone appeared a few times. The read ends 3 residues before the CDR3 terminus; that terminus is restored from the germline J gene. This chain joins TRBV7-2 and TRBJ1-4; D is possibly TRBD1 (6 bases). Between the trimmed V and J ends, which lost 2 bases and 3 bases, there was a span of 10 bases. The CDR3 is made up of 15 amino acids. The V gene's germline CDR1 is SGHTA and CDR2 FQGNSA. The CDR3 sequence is CASSLSSGANEKLFF. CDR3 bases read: TGTGCCAGCAGCTTATCCTCAGGGGCTAATGAAAAA.

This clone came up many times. The CDR3 sequence: CACLEGSYTF. Partial CDR3 DNA: TGTGCCTGCCTCGAGGGGAGC. This chain joins TRBV30 and TRBJ1-2, with D possibly TRBD1 on 5 matching bases. Coverage ceases 3 residues before the CDR3 finishes, and the germline J gene fills in the end. The germline V gene has CDR1 GTSNPN and CDR2 SVGIG (reference sequence). The CDR3 spans 10 residues.

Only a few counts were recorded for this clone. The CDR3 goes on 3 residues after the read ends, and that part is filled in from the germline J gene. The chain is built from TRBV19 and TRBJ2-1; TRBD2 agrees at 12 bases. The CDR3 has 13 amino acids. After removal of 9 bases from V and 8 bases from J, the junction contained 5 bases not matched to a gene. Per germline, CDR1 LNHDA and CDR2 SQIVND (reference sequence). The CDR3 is CASRLAGVYEQFF. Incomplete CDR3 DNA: TGTGCCAGCAGACTAGCGGGAGTCTATGAG.

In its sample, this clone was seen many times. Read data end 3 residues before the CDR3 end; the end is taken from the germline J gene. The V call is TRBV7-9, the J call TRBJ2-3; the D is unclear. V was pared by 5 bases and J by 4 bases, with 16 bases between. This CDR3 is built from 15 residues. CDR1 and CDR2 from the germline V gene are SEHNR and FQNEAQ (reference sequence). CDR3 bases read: TGTGCCAGCAGCCCAACCCGCCTGGCCCCAGATACG. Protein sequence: CASSPTRLAPDT. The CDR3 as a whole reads CASSPTRLAPDTQYF. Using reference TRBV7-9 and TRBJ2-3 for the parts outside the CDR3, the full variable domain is DTGVSQNPRHKITKRGQNVTFRCDPISEHNRLYWYRQTLGQGPEFLTYFQNEAQLEKSRLLSDRFSAERPKGSFSTLEIQRTEQGDSAMYLCASSPTRLAPDTQYFGPGTRLTVL.

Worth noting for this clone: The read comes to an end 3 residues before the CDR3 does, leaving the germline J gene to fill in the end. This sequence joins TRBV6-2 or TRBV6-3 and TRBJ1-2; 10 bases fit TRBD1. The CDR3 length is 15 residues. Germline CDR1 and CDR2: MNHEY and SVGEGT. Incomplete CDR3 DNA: TGTGCCAGCAGTTACGGGACAGGGGCCACCTACGAC. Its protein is CASSYGTGATYD. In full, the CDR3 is CASSYGTGATYDYTF.

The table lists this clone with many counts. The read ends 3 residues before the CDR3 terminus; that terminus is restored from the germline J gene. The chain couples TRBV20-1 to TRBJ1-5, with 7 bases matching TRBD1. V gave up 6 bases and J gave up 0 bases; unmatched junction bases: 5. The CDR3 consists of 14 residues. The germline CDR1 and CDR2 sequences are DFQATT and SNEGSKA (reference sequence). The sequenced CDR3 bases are TGCAGTGCCCGGGACAGAATTAGCAATCAGCCC. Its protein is CSARDRISNQP. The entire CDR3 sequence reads CSARDRISNQPQHF.

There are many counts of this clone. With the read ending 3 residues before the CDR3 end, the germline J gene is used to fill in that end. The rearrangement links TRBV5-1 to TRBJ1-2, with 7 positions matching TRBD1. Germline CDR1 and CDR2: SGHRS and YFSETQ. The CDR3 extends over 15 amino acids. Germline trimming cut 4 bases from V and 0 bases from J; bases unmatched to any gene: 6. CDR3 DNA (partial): TGCGCCAGCAGCGTGAGACAGGGTCCTAACTATGGC. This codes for CASSVRQGPNYG. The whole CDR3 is CASSVRQGPNYGYTF.

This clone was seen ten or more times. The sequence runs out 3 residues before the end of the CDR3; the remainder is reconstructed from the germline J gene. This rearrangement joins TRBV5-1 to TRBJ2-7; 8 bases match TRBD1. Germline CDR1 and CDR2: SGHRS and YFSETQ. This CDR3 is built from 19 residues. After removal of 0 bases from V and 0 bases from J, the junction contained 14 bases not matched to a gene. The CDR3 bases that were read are TGCGCCAGCAGCTTGGAACCCATCTCAGGGGGCTACCTCTCCTACGAG. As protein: CASSLEPISGGYLSYE. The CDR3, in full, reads CASSLEPISGGYLSYEQYF.

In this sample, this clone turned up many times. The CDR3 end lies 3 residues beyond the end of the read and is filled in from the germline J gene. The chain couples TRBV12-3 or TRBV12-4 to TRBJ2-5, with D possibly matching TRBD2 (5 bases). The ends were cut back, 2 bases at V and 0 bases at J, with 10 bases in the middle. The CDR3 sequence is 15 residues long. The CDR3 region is CASSLSAAYQETQYF. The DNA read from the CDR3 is TGTGCCAGCAGTTTATCAGCGGCGTACCAAGAGACC.

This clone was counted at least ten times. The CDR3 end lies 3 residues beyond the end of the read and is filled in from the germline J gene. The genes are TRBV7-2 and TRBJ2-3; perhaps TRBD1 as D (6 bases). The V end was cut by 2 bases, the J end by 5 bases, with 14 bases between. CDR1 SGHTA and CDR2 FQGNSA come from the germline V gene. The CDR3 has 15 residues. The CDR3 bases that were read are TGTGCCAGCAGCTTACAGGCCACAGGGATAGATACG. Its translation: CASSLQATGIDT. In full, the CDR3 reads CASSLQATGIDTQYF.

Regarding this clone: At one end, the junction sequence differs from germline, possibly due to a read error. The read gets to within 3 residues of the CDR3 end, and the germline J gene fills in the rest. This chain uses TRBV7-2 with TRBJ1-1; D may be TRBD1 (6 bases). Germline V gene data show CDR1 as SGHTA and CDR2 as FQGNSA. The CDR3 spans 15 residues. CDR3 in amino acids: CASSLWSGGGTDAFF. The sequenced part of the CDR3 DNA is TGTGCCAGCAGCTTATGGTCAGGTGGGGGCACTGAC.

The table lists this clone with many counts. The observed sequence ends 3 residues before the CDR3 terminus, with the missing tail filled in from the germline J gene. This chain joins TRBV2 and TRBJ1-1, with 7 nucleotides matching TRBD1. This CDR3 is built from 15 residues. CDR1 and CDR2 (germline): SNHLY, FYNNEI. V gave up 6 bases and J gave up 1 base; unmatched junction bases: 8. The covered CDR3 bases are TGTGCCAGCAGGGCTAGGGACAGAACGAACACTGAA. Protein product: CASRARDRTNTE. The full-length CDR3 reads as CASRARDRTNTEAFF.

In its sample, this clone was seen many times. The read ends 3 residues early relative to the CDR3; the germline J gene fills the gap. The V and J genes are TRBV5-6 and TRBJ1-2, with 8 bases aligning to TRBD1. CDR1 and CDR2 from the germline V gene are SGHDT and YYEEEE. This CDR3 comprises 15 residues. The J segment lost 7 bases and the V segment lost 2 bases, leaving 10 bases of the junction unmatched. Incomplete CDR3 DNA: TGTGCCAGCAGCTTAGGTACAGGGGGATACGGTGGC. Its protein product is CASSLGTGGYGG. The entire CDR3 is CASSLGTGGYGGYTF.

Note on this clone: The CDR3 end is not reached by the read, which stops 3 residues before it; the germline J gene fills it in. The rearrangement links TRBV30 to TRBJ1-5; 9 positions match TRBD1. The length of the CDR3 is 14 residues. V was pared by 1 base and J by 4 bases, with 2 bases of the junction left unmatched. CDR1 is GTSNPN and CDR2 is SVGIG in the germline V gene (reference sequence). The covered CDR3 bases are TGTGCCTGGAGTGGGACAGGGGTTAATCAGCCC. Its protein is CAWSGTGVNQP. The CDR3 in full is CAWSGTGVNQPQHF.

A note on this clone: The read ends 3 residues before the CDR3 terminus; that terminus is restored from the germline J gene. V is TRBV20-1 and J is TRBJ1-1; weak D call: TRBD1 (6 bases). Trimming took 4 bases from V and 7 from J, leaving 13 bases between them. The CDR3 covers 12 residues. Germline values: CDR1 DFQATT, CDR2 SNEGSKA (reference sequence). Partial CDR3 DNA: TGCAGTGCTAAGGGCAGGGGTGGTGAA. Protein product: CSAKGRGGE. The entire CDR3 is CSAKGRGGEAFF.

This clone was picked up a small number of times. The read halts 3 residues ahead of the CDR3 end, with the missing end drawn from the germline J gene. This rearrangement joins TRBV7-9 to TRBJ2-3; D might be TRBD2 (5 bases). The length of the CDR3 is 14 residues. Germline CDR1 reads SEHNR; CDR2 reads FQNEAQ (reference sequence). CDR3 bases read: TGTGCCAGCAGCCGGGGAAAAGAGGGAGAGACG. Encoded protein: CASSRGKEGET. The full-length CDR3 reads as CASSRGKEGETQYF.

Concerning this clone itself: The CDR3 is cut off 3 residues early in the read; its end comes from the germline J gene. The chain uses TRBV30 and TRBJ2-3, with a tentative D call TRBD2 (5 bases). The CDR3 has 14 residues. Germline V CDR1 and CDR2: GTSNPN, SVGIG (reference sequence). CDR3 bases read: TGTGCCTGGAGTGTACGCGGGCTCCACCAGCCG. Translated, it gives CAWSVRGLHQP. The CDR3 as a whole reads CAWSVRGLHQPQYF.

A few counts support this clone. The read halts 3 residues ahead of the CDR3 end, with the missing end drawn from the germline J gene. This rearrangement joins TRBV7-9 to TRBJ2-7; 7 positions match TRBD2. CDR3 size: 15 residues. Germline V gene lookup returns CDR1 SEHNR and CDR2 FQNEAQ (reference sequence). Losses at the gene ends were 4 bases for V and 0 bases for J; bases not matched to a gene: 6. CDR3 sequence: CASSSGGGPSYEQYF. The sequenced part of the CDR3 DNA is TGTGCCAGCAGCTCCGGCGGGGGACCCTCCTACGAG.

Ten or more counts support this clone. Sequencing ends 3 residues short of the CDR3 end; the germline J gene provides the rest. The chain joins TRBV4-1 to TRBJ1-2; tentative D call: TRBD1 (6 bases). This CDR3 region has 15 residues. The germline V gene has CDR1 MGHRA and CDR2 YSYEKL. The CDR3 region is CASSQDSGGAGGYTF. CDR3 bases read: TGCGCCAGCAGCCAAGATTCGGGGGGGGCGGGCGGC.

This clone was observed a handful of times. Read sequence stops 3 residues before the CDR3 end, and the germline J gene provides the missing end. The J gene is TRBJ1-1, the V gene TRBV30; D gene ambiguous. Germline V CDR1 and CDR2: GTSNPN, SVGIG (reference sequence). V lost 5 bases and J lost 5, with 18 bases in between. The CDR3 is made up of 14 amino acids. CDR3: CAWVPLDRPTEAFF. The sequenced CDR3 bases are TGTGCCTGGGTCCCTCTAGACCGACCGACTGAA. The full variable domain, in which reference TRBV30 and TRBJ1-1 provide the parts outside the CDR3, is SQTIHQWPATLVQPVGSPLSLECTVEGTSNPNLYWYRQAAGRGLQLLFYSVGIGQISSEVPQNLSASRPQDRQFILSSKKLLLSDSGFYLCAWVPLDRPTEAFFGQGTRLTVV.

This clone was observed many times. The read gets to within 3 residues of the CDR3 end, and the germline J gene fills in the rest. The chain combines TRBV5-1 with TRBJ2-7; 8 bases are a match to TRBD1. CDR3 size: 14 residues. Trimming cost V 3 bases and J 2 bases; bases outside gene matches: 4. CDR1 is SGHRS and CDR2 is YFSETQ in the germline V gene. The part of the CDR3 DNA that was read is TGCGCCAGCAGCTGGACAGGGACCACCTACGAG. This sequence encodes CASSWTGTTYE. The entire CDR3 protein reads CASSWTGTTYEQYF.

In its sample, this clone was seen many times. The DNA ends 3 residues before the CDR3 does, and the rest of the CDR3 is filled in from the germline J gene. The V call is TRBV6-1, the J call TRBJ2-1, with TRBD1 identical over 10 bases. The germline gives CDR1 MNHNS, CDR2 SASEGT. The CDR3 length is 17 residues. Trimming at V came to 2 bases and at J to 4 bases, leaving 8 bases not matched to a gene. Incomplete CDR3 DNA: TGTGCCAGCAGTGAACCCCCCGGACAGGGGGTATACAATGAG. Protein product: CASSEPPGQGVYNE. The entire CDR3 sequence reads CASSEPPGQGVYNEQFF.